The table lists the clone carrying this T cell receptor (beta chain) with a count of one. V shed 3 bases and J shed 1 base, with 12 bases lying between them. This CDR3 is built from 15 residues. CDR1 KGHSH and CDR2 LQKENI come from the germline V gene. Here immunoSEQ multiplex PCR was the method, and the copy in TCRdb shows in-frame clones only, minus some. The sample records 35,000 to 45,000 clones, just under 75% being singletons. These data come from a study of radiotherapy plus CTLA-4 blockade in lung cancer. This clonotype originated in a human donor with non-small cell lung cancer who had stable disease on radiotherapy plus ipilimumab. Source: peripheral blood, taken from a patient treated with radiotherapy plus ipilimumab. The chain recombines TRBV18 with TRBJ1-1; D gene uncertain. DNA for the CDR3: TGTGCCAGCTCACCCTTACAGAACCCGAACACTGAAGCTTTCTTT. It translates to CASSPLQNPNTEAFF.